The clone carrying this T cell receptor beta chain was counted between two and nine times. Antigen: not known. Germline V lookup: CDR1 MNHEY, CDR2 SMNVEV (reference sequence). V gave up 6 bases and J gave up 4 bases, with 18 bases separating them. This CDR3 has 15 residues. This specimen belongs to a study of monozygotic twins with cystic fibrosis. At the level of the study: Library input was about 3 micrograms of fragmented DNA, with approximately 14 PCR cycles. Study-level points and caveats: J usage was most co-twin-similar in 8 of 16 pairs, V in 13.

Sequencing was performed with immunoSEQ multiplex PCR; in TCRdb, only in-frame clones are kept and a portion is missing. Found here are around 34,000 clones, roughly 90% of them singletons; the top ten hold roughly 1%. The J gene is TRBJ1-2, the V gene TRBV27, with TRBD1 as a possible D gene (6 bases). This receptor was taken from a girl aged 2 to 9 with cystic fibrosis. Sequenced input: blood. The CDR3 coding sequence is TGTGCCAGCAGACCAATGCCGACAGGCTCCTATGGCTACACCTTC. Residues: CASRPMPTGSYGYTF.